This T cell receptor (beta chain) was found in a study of beta chain features in type 1 diabetes. Overall study: Cell yields, age and gender were similar between patients and healthy donors. Study observations and caveats: Type 1 diabetes patients had moderately but significantly shorter TCRB CDR3s in all four CD4+ subsets.

Heparinised blood was drawn once per donor, averaging around 120 mL. Central memory, naive, regulatory and stem cell-like memory CD4+ cells were sorted by CD45RO/CCR7/CD25/CD127/CD95/CD27. Purities in excess of 95% were seen in all sorted populations. Germline assignment: CDR1 SEHNR and CDR2 FQNEAQ (reference sequence). The CDR3 sequence is 15 residues long. V lost 8 bases and J 6 bases, leaving 20 bases between the germline ends. Comment on this clone: Its antigen is currently unknown.

Of the isolated RNA, all was reverse transcribed, and so the sequenced material was expressed TCRB transcripts. Data came from immunoSEQ multiplex PCR; TCRdb stores just in-frame clones and leaves some out. The data hold approximately 150,000 clones, with about 13% observed a single time. This TCR was recovered from a man aged 18 to 30 with type 1 diabetes. This rearrangement joins TRBV7-9 to TRBJ2-1; D remains unclear. The sample comprised central memory CD4+ T cells from blood. As DNA, the CDR3 is TGTGCCAGCCTCCCCCCCGGGTCGGTGGGCAATGAGCAGTTCTTC. This translates into CASLPPGSVGNEQFF.